These 5 T cell receptor beta chains originate from one sample sequenced in a study of cytomegalovirus exposure and HLA in healthy donors (dated by TCRdb to 2016 to 2017). The library was produced with the immunoSEQ multiplex PCR assay. A mixture of 60 forward primers for TCR Vbeta segments and 13 reverse primers for TCR Jbeta segments was used in the multiplex PCR. TCRdb took this table from immuneACCESS and kept in-frame rearrangements with V and J called. Such tables lack part of the clones; where checked against another copy, unresolved V genes explain under half of the gap, and the rest is unexplained. This sample has hundreds of thousands of clones in its table, and 75% to 80% of those were observed once. In total, the top ten clones hold under 2% of the sample. Material for sequencing was PBMCs. These receptors were collected from a man younger than 35 in good health and CMV-seronegative.

The gene calls are TRBV27 and TRBJ2-2; 9 bases map to TRBD1. CDR3 size: 16 residues. Germline values: CDR1 MNHEY, CDR2 SMNVEV (reference sequence). Germline trimming cut 7 bases from V and 4 bases from J; bases unmatched to any gene: 10. The CDR3 sequence: CASTSTGGVITGELFF. The CDR3 region has the DNA TGTGCCAGCACCTCTACAGGGGGCGTTATCACCGGGGAGCTGTTTTTT.

The gene calls are TRBV5-1 and TRBJ2-1; D unclear. The CDR3 loop spans 16 amino acids. V lost 0 bases and J 2 bases, leaving 12 bases between the germline ends. CDR1 and CDR2 from the germline V gene are SGHRS and YFSETQ. CDR3 loop: CASSLGAMTPYNEQFF. CDR3 coding DNA: TGCGCCAGCAGCTTGGGGGCTATGACCCCCTACAATGAGCAGTTCTTC.

The rearrangement joins TRBV5-1 to TRBJ2-1, with D unclear. Per germline, CDR1 SGHRS and CDR2 YFSETQ. V lost 6 bases to trimming and J lost 0 bases, with 25 bases between them. CDR3 length: 19 amino acids. The CDR3 here is CASKVRSETPPSSYNEQFF. CDR3 DNA sequence: TGCGCCAGCAAAGTTAGGAGTGAGACTCCTCCTAGCTCCTACAATGAGCAGTTCTTC.

The count of this clone is one. The V and J genes are TRBV28 and TRBJ2-7; 7 nucleotides agree with TRBD2. This CDR3 region has 15 residues. V shed 2 bases and J 7 bases; nucleotides not matched to a gene: 11. The V gene's germline CDR1 is MDHEN and CDR2 SYDVKM. The CDR3 coding sequence is TGTGCCAGCAGTTTAATCGGGAGGAGCTACGAGGAGCAGTACTTC. It codes for CASSLIGRSYEEQYF. The full variable domain, completed using reference TRBV28 and TRBJ2-7, is DVKVTQSSRYLVKRTGEKVFLECVQDMDHENMFWYRQDPGLGLRLIYFSYDVKMKEKGDIPEGYSVSREKKERFSLILESASTNQTSMYLCASSLIGRSYEEQYFGPGTRLTVT.

This clone is a singleton in its sample. Mismatch with germline at one junction end may stem from a read error. J is TRBJ1-2 and V is TRBV7-9; 8 bases are a match to TRBD1. Germline V lookup: CDR1 SEHNR, CDR2 FQNEAQ (reference sequence). The length of the CDR3 is 14 residues. The CDR3 nucleotides are TGTTCCAGCAGGCCAATGGACAGGGACTATGGCTACACCTTC. Encoded protein: CSSRPMDRDYGYTF.